The sequence of this T cell receptor beta chain was determined in a study of cytomegalovirus exposure and HLA in healthy donors. General study results and limits: The tendency of first-cohort TCR clusters to co-occur in the roughly 120 validation repertoires was identified by a subsequent analysis.

The donors were members of the validation cohort comprising over a hundred subjects, separate from the roughly 640-subject first cohort. Measured with immunoSEQ multiplex PCR; TCRdb has only the in-frame clones, and not every one. The data show about 260,000 clones, roughly 87% seen once. The CDR3 spans 10 residues. The germline V gene has CDR1 DFQATT and CDR2 SNEGSKA (reference sequence). A note on this clone: Its antigen is not identified. Germline and junction disagree at one end, which may indicate a read error.

The sequence came from a woman in her twenties or thirties in good health and CMV-seronegative. Sequenced sample: PBMCs. The rearrangement links TRBV20-1 to TRBJ2-7; no firm D call. CDR3 amino acids: CSARVYEQYF. The CDR3 DNA follows: TGCAGCGCTAGGGTCTACGAGCAGTACTTC.